What follows are 7 T cell receptor beta chains derived from one specimen sequenced in a study of identical twins (dated by TCRdb to 2016 to 2017). The library was made by 5' RACE. Sequencer: Illumina HiSeq 2000. In TCRdb, the public reads were trimmed at Q25 with fastp and aligned with MiXCR, with productive beta chains retained. Identical CDR3 protein sequences are pooled into one entry, listed with their most common genes and DNA. The sample profile shows under 350,000 distinct CDR3 sequences; over 8.5% of them were found once. The ten largest clones add up to under 7.5% of the sample. These data also formed part of another study, on yellow fever vaccine responses in identical twins.

Material: CD8+ T cells sorted from blood. These receptors were collected from a woman under 30 in good health.

The chain couples TRBV7-9 to TRBJ2-1; 7 bases are shared with TRBD2. The CDR3 has 14 amino acids. Germline loops: CDR1 SEHNR, CDR2 FQNEAQ (reference sequence). With 0 bases clipped from V and 4 bases from J, the junction kept 0 bases outside the gene matches. The CDR3 nucleotides read TGTGCCAGCAGCTTAGCAGCGGGGTACAATGAGCAGTTCTTC. Its translation: CASSLAAGYNEQFF.

This clonotype was seen at least ten times. The chain is built from TRBV27 and TRBJ2-3; unclear D gene. Trimming took off 8 bases at V and 3 bases at J, with 9 bases between the two ends. The CDR3 is 12 amino acids. Per the germline V gene, CDR1 is MNHEY and CDR2 is SMNVEV (reference sequence). CDR3 sequence: CASLGATDTQYF. In DNA, the CDR3 is TGTGCCAGCCTCGGAGCGACAGATACGCAGTATTTT.

This clonotype was seen many times. The chain couples TRBV12-3 or TRBV12-4 to TRBJ2-1, with D uncertain. This CDR3 spans 13 amino acids. Trimming stripped 6 bases from V and 0 bases from J, with 6 bases between. The CDR3 spells CASSPLSYNEQFF. CDR3 bases: TGTGCCAGCAGCCCCCTCTCCTACAATGAGCAGTTCTTC.

This clonotype was counted at least ten times. V is TRBV4-3 and J is TRBJ2-3; D could derive from TRBD1 or TRBD2 (6 bases each). Germline CDR1 and CDR2: LGHNA and YSLEER. V dropped 4 bases and J dropped 4 bases, with 12 bases sitting between them. The CDR3 spans 14 residues. Here the CDR3 DNA reads TGCGCCAGCAGCCGTAGTAGGGGGGCAGATACGCAGTATTTT. It translates to CASSRSRGADTQYF.

The chain links TRBV27 to TRBJ2-7; TRBD2 aligns across 10 bases. Germline values: CDR1 MNHEY, CDR2 SMNVEV (reference sequence). With V trimmed by 6 bases and J by 2 bases, 4 bases remained unmatched. The CDR3 has 14 amino acids. The CDR3 loop is CASSLAGVAYEQYF. CDR3 in DNA: TGTGCCAGCAGCCTAGCGGGAGTTGCCTACGAGCAGTACTTC.

This clonotype was seen at least ten times. The chain joins TRBV15 to TRBJ1-1; D is possibly TRBD1 (5 bases). Germline-derived CDR1 and CDR2 are LNHNV and YYDKDF (reference sequence). The CDR3 has 17 amino acids. Trimming pared 0 bases from V and 0 bases from J, leaving 14 bases between. The CDR3 DNA is TGTGCCACCAGCAGAGAGGCCCCCGGGACTCTGAACACTGAAGCTTTCTTT. Amino acids: CATSREAPGTLNTEAFF.

The V and J genes are TRBV30 and TRBJ2-5, with D possibly being TRBD1 (6 bases). CDR3 length: 13 residues. V gave up 0 bases and J gave up 1 base, with 6 bases separating them. The V gene's germline CDR1 is GTSNPN and CDR2 SVGIG (reference sequence). In nucleotides, the CDR3 is TGTGCCTGGAGTGTGGACAGCCAAGAGACCCAGTACTTC. Amino acid sequence: CAWSVDSQETQYF.